Below, 21 T cell receptor beta chains from the same sample are listed, as sequenced in a study of blood T cell repertoires in COVID-19. Sequenced by immunoSEQ multiplex PCR; TCRdb stores in-frame clones only, minus some. The sample contains about 220,000 clones, around 87% of which appear only once. The sequenced sample was peripheral blood. The receptors originated from a woman aged 50 to 60 with COVID-19, enrolled during active disease.

The rearrangement links TRBV30 to TRBJ1-1; D is ambiguous. Germline values: CDR1 GTSNPN, CDR2 SVGIG (reference sequence). The CDR3 is 13 amino acids. V was trimmed by 5 bases and J by 2 bases, leaving 12 bases between them. The CDR3 reads CAWDGGVNTEAFF. CDR3 DNA sequence: TGTGCCTGGGATGGAGGCGTTAACACTGAAGCTTTCTTT. Full variable domain (remainder filled in from reference TRBV30 and TRBJ1-1): SQTIHQWPATLVQPVGSPLSLECTVEGTSNPNLYWYRQAAGRGLQLLFYSVGIGQISSEVPQNLSASRPQDRQFILSSKKLLLSDSGFYLCAWDGGVNTEAFFGQGTRLTVV.

This clone was recorded a few times. The chain is built from TRBV6-4 and TRBJ1-4, with 8 bases fitting TRBD1. CDR3 length: 15 residues. Germline V CDR1 and CDR2: MRHNA, SNTAGT. Trimming removed 2 bases from V and 8 bases from J; junction bases left unmatched: 7. The CDR3 region has the DNA TGTGCCAGCAGTGACCCGGACAGGGATGAGGAAAAACTGTTTTTT. The encoded protein is CASSDPDRDEEKLFF.

The chain joins TRBV19 to TRBJ1-6; 7 nucleotides agree with TRBD1. The V gene's germline CDR1 is LNHDA and CDR2 SQIVND (reference sequence). V trimming: 7 bases; J trimming: 2 bases; junction bases outside the gene matches: 8. This CDR3 is 16 amino acids long. The CDR3 bases are TGTGCCAGTAACCCAGGGGGTATAACCTATAATTCACCCCTCCACTTT. Encoded protein: CASNPGGITYNSPLHF. The full variable domain, with the rest looked up from reference TRBV19 and TRBJ1-6, is DGGITQSPKYLFRKEGQNVTLSCEQNLNHDAMYWYRQDPGQGLRLIYYSQIVNDFQKGDIAEGYSVSREKKESFPLTVTSAQKNPTAFYLCASNPGGITYNSPLHFGNGTRLTVT.

V usage is TRBV23-1 and J usage is TRBJ1-5, with 7 bases that match TRBD1. TRBV23-1 belongs to the ORF category, with a function that is uncertain. The V gene end was trimmed by 0 bases and the J gene end by 0 bases; junction bases not matched to a gene: 5. This CDR3 is built from 17 residues. The CDR3 nucleotides are TGCGCCAGCAGTCAATCGAGCAGGGGGTGTAGCAATCAGCCCCAGCATTTT. It specifies CASSQSSRGCSNQPQHF.

The chain joins TRBV12-3 or TRBV12-4 to TRBJ1-5, with 9 bases matching TRBD1. The CDR3 runs to 13 residues. V lost 5 bases to trimming and J lost 7 bases; unmatched junction nucleotides: 3. CDR3 bases: TGTGCCAGCAGTCAGACAGGGGGGCAGCCCCAGCATTTT. It is translated as CASSQTGGQPQHF.

The V gene is TRBV6-2 or TRBV6-3, the J gene TRBJ2-1; no clear D gene. V shed 6 bases and J shed 5 bases, with 5 bases lying between them. CDR1 is MNHEY and CDR2 is SVGEGT in the germline V gene. This CDR3 region has 11 residues. CDR3 loop: CASSPDNEQFF. The DNA of the CDR3 is TGTGCCAGCAGCCCCGACAATGAGCAGTTCTTC.

This chain uses TRBV21-1 with TRBJ1-2; no check of the table's D call, TRBD1, against the DNA was made. TRBV21-1 is described as a pseudogene. The CDR3 has 14 residues. The CDR3 region has the DNA TGTGCCAGCAGCAAAGGGCAGGGGGCATATGGCTACACCTTC. Translation: CASSKGQGAYGYTF.

J is TRBJ1-6 and V is TRBV5-6; 9 positions agree with TRBD1. V dropped 4 bases and J dropped 5; count of bases not matched to a gene: 4. Germline lookup yields CDR1 SGHDT and CDR2 YYEEEE. The CDR3 loop spans 15 amino acids. This CDR3 reads CASSAGDRDNSPLHF. In DNA, the CDR3 is TGTGCCAGCAGCGCAGGGGACAGGGATAATTCACCCCTCCACTTT. The full variable domain, in which reference TRBV5-6 and TRBJ1-6 provide the parts outside the CDR3, is DAGVTQSPTHLIKTRGQQVTLRCSPKSGHDTVSWYQQALGQGPQFIFQYYEEEERQRGNFPDRFSGHQFPNYSSELNVNALLLGDSALYLCASSAGDRDNSPLHFGNGTRLTVT.

This clone has just a few counts. The CDR3: CASSANRDSQPQHF. The CDR3 DNA follows: TGTGCCAGCAGCGCCAACCGGGACAGTCAGCCCCAGCATTTT. The chain is built from TRBV9 and TRBJ1-5; 7 bases align to TRBD1. V trimming: 3 bases; J trimming: 6 bases; junction bases outside the gene matches: 6. The CDR3 is 14 amino acids. Germline V gene sequence: CDR1 SGDLS, CDR2 YYNGEE.

The chain recombines TRBV10-3 with TRBJ1-1; the D gene is possibly TRBD1 (5 bases). Trimming cost V 5 bases and J 4 bases, with 14 bases left between them. The CDR3 contains 14 residues. Germline CDR1 reads ENHRY; CDR2 reads SYGVKD. In DNA, the CDR3 is TGTGCCATCAGTCCAAGTGGGGGGGGCACTGAAGCTTTCTTT. Its translation is CAISPSGGGTEAFF.

V and J are TRBV13 and TRBJ2-3; 7 nucleotides match TRBD2. Germline V gives CDR1 PRHDT, CDR2 FYEKMQ (reference sequence). This CDR3 comprises 15 residues. The DNA for the CDR3 is TGTGCTTCAAGTGAGAAGGGGAGGGGCACAGATACGCAGTATTTT. Encoded protein: CASSEKGRGTDTQYF.

This clone was detected only once. The gene calls are TRBV7-9 and TRBJ2-1, with a weak D call TRBD2 (6 bases). Germline values: CDR1 SEHNR, CDR2 FQNEAQ (reference sequence). With 5 bases removed from V and 3 bases from J, the gap between germline ends came to 23 bases. CDR3 length: 18 amino acids. CDR3 DNA: TGTGCCAGCAGCCTTAGGAAACCGCGGGGTGGGGTCTACAATGAGCAGTTCTTC. It specifies CASSLRKPRGGVYNEQFF.

This clone was seen once. The chain employs TRBV5-8 and TRBJ2-7; D gene unclear. The CDR3 is made up of 17 amino acids. Trimming took off 0 bases at V and 5 bases at J, with 21 bases between the two ends. The germline V gene encodes CDR1 SGHTS and CDR2 YDEGEE. The CDR3 sequence: CASSLAPPSSRFDEQYV. CDR3 DNA: TGTGCCAGCAGCTTGGCGCCGCCAAGCTCCCGTTTCGACGAGCAGTACGTC.

V usage is TRBV27 and J usage is TRBJ1-1, with D perhaps TRBD1 (5 bases). The CDR3 is made up of 14 amino acids. The germline CDR1 and CDR2 sequences are MNHEY and SMNVEV (reference sequence). Trimming shortened V by 5 bases and J by 1 base, and 11 bases separated the two germline ends. The CDR3: CASSPYRKNTEAFF. The CDR3 coding sequence is TGTGCCAGCAGTCCTTACAGGAAGAACACTGAAGCTTTCTTT.

The gene calls are TRBV7-6 and TRBJ1-6; TRBD1 aligns across 8 bases. Per germline, CDR1 SGHVS and CDR2 FNYEAQ. V trimming: 3 bases; J trimming: 5 bases; junction bases outside the gene matches: 9. This CDR3 has 17 residues. CDR3 protein: CASSLKPGQANNSPLHF. CDR3 nucleotides: TGTGCCAGCAGCTTGAAGCCGGGACAGGCCAATAATTCACCCCTCCACTTT.

This rearrangement joins TRBV16 to TRBJ1-1; D ambiguous. Germline V gene lookup returns CDR1 KGHSY and CDR2 FQNENV. CDR3 size: 15 residues. V was cut by 2 bases and J by 6 bases, with 16 bases left in between. The CDR3 nucleotides are TGTGCCAGCAGCCAAACACAGAATGGAAGGTCTGAAGCTTTCTTT. The encoded protein is CASSQTQNGRSEAFF.

The gene calls are TRBV4-1 and TRBJ1-2, with D possibly matching TRBD1 (6 bases). Deletions cut 0 bases from V and 5 bases from J, with 13 bases between. There are 15 residues in the CDR3. Germline lookup yields CDR1 MGHRA and CDR2 YSYEKL. The CDR3 nucleotides are TGCGCCAGCAGCCAAGATGGGAGGGGACAATATGGCTACACCTTC. It translates to CASSQDGRGQYGYTF.

The chain couples TRBV11-3 to TRBJ2-5, with D perhaps matching TRBD1 (5 bases). The germline CDR1 and CDR2 sequences are SGHNT and YENEEA. This CDR3 comprises 15 residues. Trimming cost V 5 bases and J 5 bases, with 18 bases left between them. The DNA for the CDR3 is TGTGCCAGCAGCATGAACCAAAGGACATGGGAGACCCAGTACTTC. Translation: CASSMNQRTWETQYF. Filled out from reference TRBV11-3 and TRBJ2-5, the complete variable domain reads EAGVVQSPRYKIIEKKQPVAFWCNPISGHNTLYWYLQNLGQGPELLIRYENEEAVDDSQLPKDRFSAERLKGVDSTLKIQPAELGDSAVYLCASSMNQRTWETQYFGPGTRLLVL.

V gene TRBV18 combines with J gene TRBJ1-1, with D perhaps matching TRBD1 (6 bases). Germline CDR1 is KGHSH and CDR2 is LQKENI. The V end lost 5 bases, the J end lost 0 bases, and 13 bases lay between the germline ends. The CDR3 extends over 15 amino acids. CDR3 region: CASSLWTAMNTEAFF. CDR3 coding DNA: TGTGCCAGCTCATTATGGACAGCGATGAACACTGAAGCTTTCTTT.

V is TRBV15 and J is TRBJ1-3, with 9 bases lining up with TRBD1. Germline CDR1 reads LNHNV; CDR2 reads YYDKDF (reference sequence). This CDR3 contains 19 residues. The V segment lost 1 base and the J segment 3 bases; nucleotides outside the gene matches: 13. The CDR3 protein is CATSRVGTGFFFGGNTIYF. As DNA, the CDR3 is TGTGCCACCAGCAGAGTTGGGACAGGGTTTTTTTTTGGTGGAAACACCATATATTTT. The full variable domain, its missing parts supplied by reference TRBV15 and TRBJ1-3, is DAMVIQNPRYQVTQFGKPVTLSCSQTLNHNVMYWYQQKSSQAPKLLFHYYDKDFNNEADTPDNFQSRRPNTSFCFLDIRSPGLGDTAMYLCATSRVGTGFFFGGNTIYFGEGSWLTVV.

The rearrangement uses TRBV6-5 and TRBJ2-3; D is ambiguous. The V end lost 0 bases, the J end lost 0 bases, and 10 bases lay between the germline ends. Germline V gene data show CDR1 as MNHEY and CDR2 as SVGAGI. This CDR3 comprises 16 residues. DNA of the CDR3: TGTGCCAGCAGTTACTCGCAGATAGCTAGCACAGATACGCAGTATTTT. This encodes CASSYSQIASTDTQYF.